Each of the 27 T cell receptor beta chains below was sequenced from the same sample in a study of blood T cells in healthy people across ages. Then a second PCR, running about 6 to 12 cycles, was carried out with a sample-barcoded 5' primer and a J-beta primer mix. TCRdb re-called the 5' RACE reads through MiXCR, storing one row per CDR3 protein. The sample records hundreds of thousands of distinct CDR3 sequences, around half being singletons. The specimen was blood. The receptors here all came from a man at least 80 years old in good health.

The V gene is TRBV12-3 or TRBV12-4, the J gene TRBJ2-1; D perhaps matches TRBD2 (6 bases). V was pared by 5 bases and J by 0 bases, with 23 bases between. The CDR3 loop spans 19 amino acids. As DNA, the CDR3 is TGTGCCAGCAGTACCCGGGGGTCCGCGCCCGCCAGCTCCTACAATGAGCAGTTCTTC. Amino acids: CASSTRGSAPASSYNEQFF.

Ten or more counts support this clonotype. CDR3: CASSFKGGQGRNNEQFF. CDR3 bases: TGTGCCAGCAGTTTTAAGGGGGGACAGGGGAGAAACAATGAGCAGTTCTTC. V and J are TRBV28 and TRBJ2-1; the match to TRBD1 covers 10 bases. This CDR3 spans 17 amino acids. Germline trimming cut 3 bases from V and 5 bases from J; bases unmatched to any gene: 10. Germline loops: CDR1 MDHEN, CDR2 SYDVKM.

This clonotype has a handful of counts. The chain couples TRBV6-1 to TRBJ1-2; 9 positions agree with TRBD1. The CDR3 totals 18 residues. J gave up 2 bases and V 6 bases, and 16 bases lay outside the gene matches. The germline V gene encodes CDR1 MNHNS and CDR2 SASEGT. CDR3: CASRGGRDRDQVNYGYTF. DNA of the CDR3: TGTGCCAGCAGAGGGGGGAGGGACAGGGATCAAGTGAACTATGGCTACACCTTC.

This clonotype appeared a few times. This could be a read error, since a much larger clone is one nucleotide away. The genes are TRBV6-5 and TRBJ2-5, with TRBD1 matching over 8 bases. The CDR3 loop spans 19 amino acids. Trimming removed 2 bases from V and 11 bases from J; junction bases left unmatched: 25. Germline CDR1 reads MNHEY; CDR2 reads SVGAGI. Here the CDR3 reads CASSYTGQGSSPRLGEQYF. DNA for the CDR3: TGTGCCAGCAGTTACACTGGACAGGGCTCAAGTCCCCGGCTGGGTGAGCAGTACTTC.

This chain joins TRBV20-1 and TRBJ2-7; the D gene is possibly TRBD1 (6 bases). The ends were cut back, 7 bases at V and 5 bases at J, with 15 bases in the middle. The CDR3 consists of 12 residues. Germline CDR1 and CDR2: DFQATT and SNEGSKA (reference sequence). The CDR3 DNA sequence: TGCAGTGTCAGGGGCAGGGTGGACGAGCAGTACTTC. Translated, it gives CSVRGRVDEQYF.

This clonotype was counted a single time. The chain combines TRBV6-2 or TRBV6-3 with TRBJ2-7; D call uncertain. The V and J ends lost 10 bases and 1 base respectively, with 17 bases between them. CDR1 and CDR2 (germline): MNHEY, SVGEGT. CDR3 length equals 14 residues. The DNA for the CDR3 is TGTGCCACTTCTGTGGGCAGCCCTTCCTACGAGCAGTACTTC. Amino acids: CATSVGSPSYEQYF.

This chain connects TRBV7-2 to TRBJ2-3; tentative D call: TRBD1 (6 bases). The CDR3 length is 15 residues. Deletions cut 6 bases from V and 2 bases from J, with 15 bases between. Germline lookup yields CDR1 SGHTA and CDR2 FQGNSA. The CDR3 nucleotides read TGTGCCAGCAGTCTCCTCGGACAGACCACAGATACGCAGTATTTT. This encodes CASSLLGQTTDTQYF.

Only a few counts were recorded for this clonotype. The V and J genes are TRBV7-2 and TRBJ2-3; 10 bases match TRBD2. The CDR3 is 14 amino acids. V shed 5 bases, J shed 6 bases, and the junction held 5 bases outside the gene matches. In germline, CDR1 is SGHTA, CDR2 FQGNSA. CDR3 nucleotides: TGTGCCAGCAGCCCTAGCGGGAGTGACGATACGCAGTATTTT. This translates into CASSPSGSDDTQYF. Looking up the rest from reference TRBV7-2 and TRBJ2-3 gives the full variable domain: GAGVSQSPSNKVTEKGKDVELRCDPISGHTALYWYRQSLGQGLEFLIYFQGNSAPDKSGLPSDRFSAERTGGSVSTLTIQRTQQEDSAVYLCASSPSGSDDTQYFGPGTRLTVL.

This clonotype was found a few times. The genes are TRBV4-2 and TRBJ1-2; a possible D gene is TRBD1 (5 bases). V lost 1 base to trimming and J lost 4 bases, with 13 bases between them. Germline V gene sequence: CDR1 LGHNA, CDR2 YNFKEQ. This CDR3 spans 15 amino acids. For the CDR3, the DNA is TGTGCCAGCAGCCAAGCCCGAGGGGTTGGCTATGGCTACACCTTC. Protein sequence: CASSQARGVGYGYTF.

This clonotype was detected only a few times. This chain uses TRBV7-2 with TRBJ1-6; TRBD1 is a possible D gene (5 bases). Between the trimmed V and J ends, which lost 5 bases and 7 bases, there was a span of 15 bases. CDR3 length: 15 residues. CDR1 SGHTA and CDR2 FQGNSA come from the germline V gene. CDR3 protein: CASSRDVGGNSPLHF. In DNA form, the CDR3 reads TGTGCCAGCAGCCGCGACGTCGGGGGGAATTCACCCCTCCACTTT. The variable domain in full, with the rest retrieved from reference TRBV7-2 and TRBJ1-6, is GAGVSQSPSNKVTEKGKDVELRCDPISGHTALYWYRQSLGQGLEFLIYFQGNSAPDKSGLPSDRFSAERTGGSVSTLTIQRTQQEDSAVYLCASSRDVGGNSPLHFGNGTRLTVT.

In this sample, this clonotype turned up a few times. The gene calls are TRBV28 and TRBJ2-1, with TRBD1 matching 8 bases. The ends lost 7 bases at V and 4 bases at J; junction bases unmatched: 9. This CDR3 has 15 amino acids. In germline, CDR1 is MDHEN, CDR2 SYDVKM. The CDR3 sequence: CASIRAGTGYNEQFF. CDR3 in DNA: TGTGCCAGCATCAGAGCCGGGACAGGATACAATGAGCAGTTCTTC.

The V call is TRBV20-1, the J call TRBJ2-1; 7 nucleotides agree with TRBD2. This CDR3 comprises 14 residues. Germline-derived CDR1 and CDR2 are DFQATT and SNEGSKA (reference sequence). V lost 0 bases and J lost 7; bases outside the gene matches: 6. DNA for the CDR3: TGCAGTGCTAGAGAGGGAGGGCCCCAGAATGAGCAGTTCTTC. Translated, it gives CSAREGGPQNEQFF.

This clonotype was detected a few times. At one of its ends the junction is not consistent with the germline gene, which may arise from a read error. This rearrangement joins TRBV5-1 to TRBJ2-3; 7 bases map to TRBD2. The CDR3 contains 16 residues. Germline V gives CDR1 SGHRS, CDR2 YFSETQ. CDR3 nucleotides: TGCGCCAGCGGCTTGGATGGGGGGGGTACGACAGATACGCAGTATTTT. Protein sequence: CASGLDGGGTTDTQYF.

The chain carries TRBV5-1 and TRBJ1-1; 12 positions match TRBD1. Germline V CDR1 and CDR2: SGHRS, YFSETQ. The CDR3 runs 17 residues. Unmatched junction bases numbered 7, after V lost 3 bases and J lost 1 base. CDR3 protein: CASSSPGQGASNTEAFF. The CDR3 nucleotides are TGCGCCAGCAGCTCTCCGGGACAGGGGGCGTCGAACACTGAAGCTTTCTTT.

J is TRBJ2-5 and V is TRBV10-3; D gene uncertain. The germline V and J ends were trimmed by 4 bases and 2 bases, with 8 bases remaining between them. The CDR3 covers 13 residues. Per germline, CDR1 ENHRY and CDR2 SYGVKD. Here the CDR3 reads CAISGAEQETQYF. CDR3 bases: TGTGCCATCAGTGGGGCGGAGCAAGAGACCCAGTACTTC.

The chain links TRBV4-2 to TRBJ2-1; D tentatively reads TRBD1 or TRBD2 (5 bases each). This CDR3 spans 15 amino acids. V was cut by 1 base and J by 6 bases, with 13 bases left in between. The germline CDR1 and CDR2 sequences are LGHNA and YNFKEQ. The DNA of the CDR3 is TGTGCCAGCAGCCAAGGACTGGGTGGGGGCAATGAGCAGTTCTTC. Translating it yields CASSQGLGGGNEQFF.

This chain joins TRBV7-2 and TRBJ2-3; 8 nucleotides agree with TRBD1. Trimming removed 11 bases from V and 6 bases from J; junction bases left unmatched: 22. Germline loops: CDR1 SGHTA, CDR2 FQGNSA. CDR3 length: 17 residues. The DNA of the CDR3 is TGTGCCGAACCCAGGGGGCGCGACGGGGCCCCCGGGGATACGCAGTATTTT. It specifies CAEPRGRDGAPGDTQYF.

A note on this clonotype: Mismatch with germline at one junction end may stem from a read error. The V gene is TRBV2, the J gene TRBJ2-5; D remains ambiguous. The J call could be wrong; TRBJ2-7 is a better fit for the DNA end. Per germline, CDR1 SNHLY and CDR2 FYNNEI. The CDR3 is 12 amino acids. The CDR3 DNA is TGTGCTAGCACCGAACTCGGTGGCGAGCAGTACTTC. Encoded protein: CASTELGGEQYF.

V gene TRBV18 combines with J gene TRBJ2-7; 9 bases fit TRBD1. There are 15 residues in the CDR3. J was trimmed by 5 bases and V by 3 bases; bases with no gene match: 8. Germline lookup yields CDR1 KGHSH and CDR2 LQKENI. The CDR3: CASSPMGQGRNEQYF. The CDR3 region has the DNA TGTGCCAGCTCACCGATGGGACAGGGCAGGAACGAGCAGTACTTC.

This sequence joins TRBV20-1 and TRBJ2-3, with 7 bases that match TRBD1. Germline CDR1 DFQATT, CDR2 SNEGSKA (reference sequence). V was pared by 3 bases and J by 4 bases, with 4 bases of the junction left unmatched. This CDR3 comprises 13 residues. The chain's CDR3 is CSARLGGPDTQYF. CDR3 nucleotide sequence: TGCAGTGCTAGGCTAGGGGGCCCAGATACGCAGTATTTT.

J is TRBJ2-3 and V is TRBV11-2; 14 nucleotides align to TRBD2. Losses at the gene ends were 6 bases for V and 0 bases for J; bases not matched to a gene: 14. Germline V gives CDR1 SGHAT, CDR2 FQNNGV. The CDR3 covers 20 residues. The CDR3 spells CASSTRAGLAGGLSTDTQYF. Here the CDR3 DNA reads TGTGCCAGCAGTACCCGGGCCGGACTAGCGGGAGGTCTGAGCACAGATACGCAGTATTTT.

The genes are TRBV2 and TRBJ2-5; the match to TRBD1 covers 11 bases. V lost 10 bases and J lost 11; bases outside the gene matches: 15. CDR3 length: 14 residues. From germline, CDR1 is SNHLY and CDR2 FYNNEI. CDR3 in DNA: TGTGCCACCGCCCGGGACAGGGGGATTAATGAGCAGTACTTC. Translating gives CATARDRGINEQYF. Together with reference TRBV2 and TRBJ2-5, the CDR3 gives the full variable domain: EPEVTQTPSHQVTQMGQEVILRCVPISNHLYFYWYRQILGQKVEFLVSFYNNEISEKSEIFDDQFSVERPDGSNFTLKIRSTKLEDSAMYFCATARDRGINEQYFGPGTRLLVL.

The chain carries TRBV11-3 and TRBJ2-3, with 10 bases aligning to TRBD2. The CDR3 runs 15 residues. Germline V lookup: CDR1 SGHNT, CDR2 YENEEA. The V gene end was trimmed by 3 bases and the J gene end by 4 bases; junction bases not matched to a gene: 4. The CDR3 bases are TGTGCCAGCAGCTTGTCTAGCGGGAGTGCAGATACGCAGTATTTT. Its protein is CASSLSSGSADTQYF.

V usage is TRBV6-6 and J usage is TRBJ2-2; D not certain. The germline V gene has CDR1 MNHNY and CDR2 SVGAGI (reference sequence). CDR3 length: 15 amino acids. V was cut by 2 bases and J by 1 base, with 8 bases left in between. The CDR3 DNA follows: TGTGCCAGCAGTTACGGGCAACAGAACACCGGGGAGCTGTTTTTT. Its protein product is CASSYGQQNTGELFF.

The genes are TRBV20-1 and TRBJ2-3; 10 nucleotides line up with TRBD2. The J segment lost 4 bases and the V segment lost 5 bases, leaving 6 bases of the junction unmatched. Germline V gene data show CDR1 as DFQATT and CDR2 as SNEGSKA (reference sequence). This CDR3 has 14 amino acids. The CDR3 nucleotides are TGCAGTGCTGTTCTAGCGGGGGTGCCAGATACGCAGTATTTT. Translation gives CSAVLAGVPDTQYF.

In this sample, this clonotype turned up once. CDR3 sequence reads: CASSLMVGKYNEQFF. Written as DNA, the CDR3 is TGTGCCAGCAGCTTAATGGTAGGGAAGTACAATGAGCAGTTCTTC. J is TRBJ2-1 and V is TRBV7-2, with D hard to call. The germline gives CDR1 SGHTA, CDR2 FQGNSA. This CDR3 is built from 15 residues. Between the trimmed V and J ends, which lost 2 bases and 4 bases, there was a span of 12 bases.

V gene TRBV7-2 combines with J gene TRBJ1-6; no clear D. CDR3 length: 12 amino acids. Trimming shortened V by 4 bases and J by 10 bases, and 8 bases separated the two germline ends. CDR1 and CDR2 from the germline V gene are SGHTA and FQGNSA. The CDR3 nucleotides read TGTGCCAGCAGCTCCCTCGAGTCACCCCTCCACTTT. Translated, it gives CASSSLESPLHF.